The following is a TCR beta chain sequence with its context. Its cognate antigen is unknown. Every donor had blood drawn once into heparin, around 0.12 L on average. These data are taken from a study of beta chain features in type 1 diabetes. Study conclusions and caveats: TCRB CDR3s from Type 1 diabetes patients were moderately but significantly shorter in all four CD4+ subsets.

What was sequenced were expressed TCRB transcripts, since all of the isolated RNA had been reverse transcribed. TCRdb keeps only in-frame clones here, not all; method: immunoSEQ multiplex PCR. The sample includes about 340,000 clones, roughly 14% of them seen just once. V was pared by 3 bases and J by 7 bases, with 25 bases between. Germline CDR1 and CDR2: MDHEN and SYDVKM. This CDR3 spans 18 amino acids. The sample taken for sequencing was naive CD4+ T cells from blood. This chain connects TRBV28 to TRBJ2-1; a weak D match, TRBD1 (5 bases). This sequence was found in a woman aged 18 to 35 with type 1 diabetes. CDR3 DNA: TGTGCCAGCAGTTTTTACTTAGGGGCACATAGGTCATTTAATGAGCAGTTCTTC. This gives the protein CASSFYLGAHRSFNEQFF. Based on the CDR3 plus reference TRBV28 and TRBJ2-1, the full variable domain is DVKVTQSSRYLVKRTGEKVFLECVQDMDHENMFWYRQDPGLGLRLIYFSYDVKMKEKGDIPEGYSVSREKKERFSLILESASTNQTSMYLCASSFYLGAHRSFNEQFFGPGTRLTVL.